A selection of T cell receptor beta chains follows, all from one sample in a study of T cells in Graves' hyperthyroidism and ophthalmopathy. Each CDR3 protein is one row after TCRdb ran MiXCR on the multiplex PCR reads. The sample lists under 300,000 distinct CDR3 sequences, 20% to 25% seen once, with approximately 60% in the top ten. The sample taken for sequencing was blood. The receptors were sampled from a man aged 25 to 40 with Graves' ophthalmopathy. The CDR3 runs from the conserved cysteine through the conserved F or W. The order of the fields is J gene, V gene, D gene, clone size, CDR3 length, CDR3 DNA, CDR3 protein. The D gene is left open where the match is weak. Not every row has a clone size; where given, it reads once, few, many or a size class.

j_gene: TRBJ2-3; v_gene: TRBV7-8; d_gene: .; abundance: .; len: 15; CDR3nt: TGTGCCAGCAGCTTAATTGACAGGGAGGCGAATACGCAGTATTTT; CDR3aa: CASSLIDREANTQYF
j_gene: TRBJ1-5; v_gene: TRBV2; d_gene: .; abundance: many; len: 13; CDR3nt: TGTGCCAGCAGTGAAGGGGGTGGCCAGCCCCAGCATTTT; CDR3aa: CASSEGGGQPQHF
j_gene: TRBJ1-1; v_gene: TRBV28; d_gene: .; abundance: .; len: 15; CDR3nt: TGTGCCAGCAGTTTGGGGGGGCGCGTGAACACTGAAGCTTTCTTT; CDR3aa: CASSLGGRVNTEAFF
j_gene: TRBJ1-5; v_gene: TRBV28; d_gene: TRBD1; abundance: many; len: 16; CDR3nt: TGTGCCAGCAGCCAAAGGAGACAGGGGGCCGGTCAGCCCCAGCATTTT; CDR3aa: CASSQRRQGAGQPQHF
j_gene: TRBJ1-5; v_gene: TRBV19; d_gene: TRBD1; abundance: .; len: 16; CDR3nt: TGTGCCAGTGGGGGACAGGGGGCGCGGAGCAATCAGCCCCAGCATTTT; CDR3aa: CASGGQGARSNQPQHF
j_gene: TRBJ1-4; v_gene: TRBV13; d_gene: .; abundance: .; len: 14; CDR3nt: TGTGCCAGCAGCACTGCGGGGGGGCGTGAAAAACTGTTTTTT; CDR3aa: CASSTAGGREKLFF
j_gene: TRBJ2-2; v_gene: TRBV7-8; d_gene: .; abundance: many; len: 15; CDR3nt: TGTGCCAGCAGCTTAGTAGCGGCGTACACCGGGGAGCTGTTTTTT; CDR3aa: CASSLVAAYTGELFF
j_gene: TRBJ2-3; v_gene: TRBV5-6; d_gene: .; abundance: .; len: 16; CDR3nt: TGTGCCAGCAGCTTAACAGGTCAAATAAGCACAGATACGCAGTATTTT; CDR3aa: CASSLTGQISTDTQYF
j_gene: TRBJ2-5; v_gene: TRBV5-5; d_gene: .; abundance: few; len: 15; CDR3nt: TGTGCCAGCAGCTGGGGGAGTTTAACCCAAGAGACCCAGTACTTC; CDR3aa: CASSWGSLTQETQYF
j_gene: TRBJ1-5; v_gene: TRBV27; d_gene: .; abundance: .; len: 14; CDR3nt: TGTGCCAGCAGTTTGGGGGCTAGCAATCAGCCCCAGCATTTT; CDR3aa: CASSLGASNQPQHF